In its sample, the clone carrying this T cell receptor (beta chain) was seen many times. These data originate in a study of immune heterogeneity within non-small cell lung tumors. The CDR3 runs to 17 residues. Per germline, CDR1 SGHTA and CDR2 FQGTGA. V dropped 2 bases and J dropped 0 bases, with 14 bases sitting between them. At 600 ng per sample, bulk tumor genomic DNA provided the template. Several widely spaced biopsies per primary tumor were taken during surgery. Undergoing curative surgery were patients whose non-small cell lung cancer was untreated and newly diagnosed. Multiplex PCR amplified the TCR beta CDR3 region. Its first round ran for approximately 11 cycles with 32 V and 13 J primers. From the multiplex PCR reads, TCRdb called clonotypes with MiXCR, one entry per CDR3 protein. The table records 8,500 to 13,000 distinct CDR3 sequences, approximately 31% of them present only once.

The specimen was lung tumor tissue. This sequence was found in a woman aged 45-59 years with non-small cell lung cancer. The gene calls are TRBV7-3 and TRBJ1-5; the D gene is possibly TRBD1 (5 bases). The CDR3 sequence: CASSLPLRQYSNQPQHF. The CDR3 DNA is TGTGCCAGCAGCTTACCACTCCGACAGTATAGCAATCAGCCCCAGCATTTT.